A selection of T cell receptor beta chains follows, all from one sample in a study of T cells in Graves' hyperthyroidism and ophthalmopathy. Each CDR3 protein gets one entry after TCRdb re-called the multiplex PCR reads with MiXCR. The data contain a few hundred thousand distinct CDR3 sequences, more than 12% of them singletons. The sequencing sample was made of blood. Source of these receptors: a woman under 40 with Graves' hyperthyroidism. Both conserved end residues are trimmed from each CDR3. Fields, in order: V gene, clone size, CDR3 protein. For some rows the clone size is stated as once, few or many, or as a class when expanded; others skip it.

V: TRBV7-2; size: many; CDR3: ASSSDSGAAYNEQF
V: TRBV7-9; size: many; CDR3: ASSLGRGSHEQY
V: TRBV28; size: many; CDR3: ASSYSETQY
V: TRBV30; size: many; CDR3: AWTRHPNTEAF
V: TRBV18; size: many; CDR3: ASSDDGGELF
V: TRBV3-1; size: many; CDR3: ASSRTSGFGETQY
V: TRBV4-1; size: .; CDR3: ASSQDRASGGAKNIQY
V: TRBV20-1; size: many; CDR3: STGLYNEQF
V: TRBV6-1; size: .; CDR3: ASNPTGYSSYNEQF
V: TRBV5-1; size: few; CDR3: ASSSLPTGGSTDTQY
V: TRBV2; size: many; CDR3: ASRSEGGPGNEQF
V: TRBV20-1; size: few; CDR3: SARDLAGGSETQY
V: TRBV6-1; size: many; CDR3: ASSQGQDYEQY
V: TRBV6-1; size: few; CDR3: ASSAILAGDTDTQY
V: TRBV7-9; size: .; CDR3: ASSLLDGTPSEQY
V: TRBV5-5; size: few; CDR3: ASSGPAFGREKLF
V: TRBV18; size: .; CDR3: ASSLPGGLKNTEAF
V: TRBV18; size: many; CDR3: ASSPPPQGGEQF
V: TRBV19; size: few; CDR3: ASTLAGPGDTQY
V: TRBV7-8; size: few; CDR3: ASSFQGLGGNTIY
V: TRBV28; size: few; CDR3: ASPGDLSPTEAF
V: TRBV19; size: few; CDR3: ASSSPLQETQY
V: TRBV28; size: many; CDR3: ASKPGDWASLREQY
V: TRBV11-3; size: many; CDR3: ASSKTNNYNEQF
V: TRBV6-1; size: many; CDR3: ASIQWSGSSNEQF
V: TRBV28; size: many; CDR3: ASSPPSGTYEQY
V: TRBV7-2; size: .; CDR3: ASSLAAGGTDTQY
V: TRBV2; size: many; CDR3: ASRLTGVMNTEAF
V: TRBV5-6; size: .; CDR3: ASSLVVSGKETQY
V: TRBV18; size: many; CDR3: ASSPIGGNTEAF
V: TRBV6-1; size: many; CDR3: ASSSQGLQETQY
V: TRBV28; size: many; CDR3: ASSSTKRTAKETQY
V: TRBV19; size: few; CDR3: ATQTGYYQPQH